These T cell receptor beta chains were read from a single sample in a study of blood T cell repertoires in COVID-19. Only in-frame clones appear in the TCRdb table, and some are missing; sequencing was by immunoSEQ multiplex PCR. Among 75,000 to 95,000 clones listed, roughly 80% were seen once. The sequenced material came from peripheral blood. The receptors stem from a woman aged 40 to 50 with active or convalescent COVID-19. Both conserved end residues are trimmed from each CDR3.

v_gene	len	CDR3aa
TRBV5-1	11	ASSAGTGFGYT
TRBV7-2	12	ASSLALVNNEQF
TRBV5-4	13	ASSRGGAGSDTQY
TRBV6-1	11	ASSEREWREQY
TRBV27	13	ASSRMLQGPGELF
TRBV7-8	14	ASRVAGGTNTGEQF
TRBV5-1	17	ASIPRTKKEGGTVETQY
TRBV6-5	11	ASSYPGQGEAF
TRBV5-1	14	ASSPTLAGSGDTQY
TRBV27	12	ASSPIGQNTEAF
TRBV9	12	ASSNGQGAGGYT
TRBV18	12	ASGAGASNQPQH
TRBV2	12	ASSQPRGSYGYT
TRBV7-9	15	ASSLGGDLANTDTQY
TRBV9	12	ASSPLTSADTQY
TRBV3-1/TRBV3-2	11	ASSQTGGYGYT
TRBV5-6	16	ASSVLGQGLSGANVLT
TRBV11-2	14	ASSPAGGVNNSPLH
TRBV28	13	ASSARGRSNEKLF
TRBV5-1	11	ASSLVGNNEQF
TRBV12-5	15	ASGRTGTSGSSYEQY
TRBV18	11	ASSPTGRYEQY
TRBV6-5	13	ASTLGSLGANVLT